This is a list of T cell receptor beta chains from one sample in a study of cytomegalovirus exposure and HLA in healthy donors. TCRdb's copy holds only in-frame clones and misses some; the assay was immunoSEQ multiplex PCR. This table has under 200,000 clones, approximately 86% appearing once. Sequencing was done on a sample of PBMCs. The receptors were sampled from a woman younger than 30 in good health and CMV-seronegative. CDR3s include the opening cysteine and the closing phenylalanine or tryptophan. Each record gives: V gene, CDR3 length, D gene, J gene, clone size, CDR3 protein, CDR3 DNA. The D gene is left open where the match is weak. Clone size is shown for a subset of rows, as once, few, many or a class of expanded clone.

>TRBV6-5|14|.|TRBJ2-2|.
CASSRTRRGGELFF
TGTGCCAGCAGCCGGACCCGGCGGGGCGGGGAGCTGTTTTTT
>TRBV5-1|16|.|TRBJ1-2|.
CASSLAEKAPLGGYTF
TGCGCCAGCAGCTTGGCCGAGAAGGCCCCTCTCGGGGGCTACACCTTC
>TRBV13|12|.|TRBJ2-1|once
CASSSRQDEQFF
TGTGCCAGCAGCTCTCGACAGGATGAGCAGTTCTTC
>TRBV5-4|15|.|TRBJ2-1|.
CASSTPPGHYNEQFF
TGTGCCAGCAGCACCCCCCCTGGCCACTACAATGAGCAGTTCTTC
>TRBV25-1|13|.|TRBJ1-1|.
CASSQGGTTEAFF
TGTGCCAGCAGCCAGGGCGGGACCACTGAAGCTTTCTTT
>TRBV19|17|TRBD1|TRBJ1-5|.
CASSKGTGDYSNQPQHF
TGTGCCAGTAGTAAGGGGACAGGGGACTATAGCAATCAGCCCCAGCATTTT
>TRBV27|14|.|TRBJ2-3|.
CASSIKTDPDTQYF
TGTGCCAGCAGTATCAAGACAGACCCGGATACGCAGTATTTT
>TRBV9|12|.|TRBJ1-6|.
CASSHSNSPLHF
TGTGCCAGCAGTCACAGCAATTCACCCCTCCACTTT
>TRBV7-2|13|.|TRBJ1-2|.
CASSPGSSRGYTF
TGTGCCAGCAGCCCCGGGTCTTCAAGAGGCTACACCTTC
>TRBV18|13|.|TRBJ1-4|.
CASSPEQGEKLFF
TGTGCCAGCTCACCAGAGCAGGGTGAAAAACTGTTTTTT
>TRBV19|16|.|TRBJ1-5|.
CASSVGPGIDNQPQHF
TGTGCCAGTAGTGTCGGCCCGGGGATTGACAATCAGCCCCAGCATTTT
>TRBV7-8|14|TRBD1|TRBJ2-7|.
CASSSLTGSHEQYF
TGTGCCAGCAGCTCATTGACAGGGTCCCACGAGCAGTACTTC
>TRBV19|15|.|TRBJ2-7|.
CASSMGRQSWYEQYF
TGTGCCAGTAGTATGGGCCGACAGAGTTGGTACGAGCAGTACTTC
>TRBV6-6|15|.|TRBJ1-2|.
CASSSLTPGTYGYTF
TGTGCCAGCAGTTCCTTGACACCTGGGACATATGGCTACACCTTC
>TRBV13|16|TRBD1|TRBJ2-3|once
CASTGQPGQGTDTQYF
TGTGCCAGCACCGGACAGCCGGGACAGGGAACAGATACGCAGTATTTT
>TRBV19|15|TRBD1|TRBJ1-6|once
CASSITDRGNSPLHF
TGTGCCAGTAGTATCACGGACAGGGGTAATTCACCCCTCCACTTT
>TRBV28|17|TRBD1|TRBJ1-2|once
CASSSGQGEERLYGYTF
TGTGCCAGCAGTTCGGGACAGGGAGAGGAAAGGCTCTATGGCTACACCTTC
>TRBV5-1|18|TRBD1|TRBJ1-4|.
CASSLSPGTGVGEEKLFF
TGCGCCAGCAGCTTGAGTCCCGGGACAGGGGTAGGGGAAGAAAAACTGTTTTTT
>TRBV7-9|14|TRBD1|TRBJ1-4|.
CATRQGAGGEKLFF
TGTGCCACCCGACAGGGGGCAGGTGGGGAAAAACTGTTTTTT
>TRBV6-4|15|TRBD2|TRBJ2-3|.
CASSPGLATTDTQYF
TGTGCCAGCAGTCCCGGACTAGCAACGACAGATACGCAGTATTTT
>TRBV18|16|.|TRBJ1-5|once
CASSPQGLGSNQPQHF
TGTGCCAGCTCACCGCAGGGTTTAGGGAGCAATCAGCCCCAGCATTTT
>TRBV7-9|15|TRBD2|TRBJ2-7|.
CASSLEAGRDYEQYF
TGTGCCAGCAGCTTAGAAGCAGGGAGGGACTACGAGCAGTACTTC
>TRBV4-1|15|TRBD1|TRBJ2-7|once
CASSQAGTATYEQYF
TGCGCCAGCAGCCAAGCCGGGACAGCCACCTACGAGCAGTACTTC
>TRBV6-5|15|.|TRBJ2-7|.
CASSYLLRSAYEQYF
TGTGCCAGCAGTTACCTCCTTCGTAGCGCCTACGAGCAGTACTTC
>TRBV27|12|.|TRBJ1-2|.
CAVRVSYYGYTF
TGTGCCGTCAGGGTGTCCTACTATGGCTACACCTTC